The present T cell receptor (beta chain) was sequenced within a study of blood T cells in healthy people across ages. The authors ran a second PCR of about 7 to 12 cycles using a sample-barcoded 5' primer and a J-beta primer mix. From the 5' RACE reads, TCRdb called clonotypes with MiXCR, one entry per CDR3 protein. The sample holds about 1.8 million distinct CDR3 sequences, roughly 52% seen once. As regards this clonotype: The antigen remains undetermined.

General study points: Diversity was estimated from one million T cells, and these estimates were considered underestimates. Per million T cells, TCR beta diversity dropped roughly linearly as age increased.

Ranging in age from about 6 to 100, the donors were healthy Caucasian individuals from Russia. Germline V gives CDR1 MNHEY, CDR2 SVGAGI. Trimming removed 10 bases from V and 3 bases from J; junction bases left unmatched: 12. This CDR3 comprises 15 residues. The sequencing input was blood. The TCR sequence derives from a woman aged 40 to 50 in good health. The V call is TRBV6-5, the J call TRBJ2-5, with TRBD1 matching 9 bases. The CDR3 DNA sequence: TGTGCCACCGGGTCGCTCCGGACAGGGGAAGAGACCCAGTACTTC. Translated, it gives CATGSLRTGEETQYF.